The entry below describes one T cell receptor (beta chain). Its antigen is not identified. The data derive from a study of cytomegalovirus exposure and HLA in healthy donors. Regarding the study as a whole: Researchers left out some V segments, among them TRBV6-2 and TRBV6-3, as indistinguishable. In vitro assays verified that three CMV-associated chains recognized CMV antigens specifically.

This CDR3 is 13 amino acids long. Germline CDR1 reads WNHNN; CDR2 reads SYGVQD (reference sequence). The study ran its PCR with 60 Vbeta and 13 Jbeta primers. Sequencing used immunoSEQ multiplex PCR; TCRdb keeps in-frame clones, though not all of them. The sample carries 160,000 or so clones, roughly 89% recorded once. The source of this sequence is a woman younger than 45 in good health and CMV-seronegative. Sequencing was performed on PBMCs. The V call is TRBV10-1, the J call TRBJ2-5; D gene unclear. The DNA end is a closer match to TRBJ2-7, so the J assignment may be wrong. CDR3 coding DNA: TGCGCCAGCAGTGAAGTGGGCTCCTACGAGCAGTACTTC. It is translated as CASSEVGSYEQYF.